The next 12 T cell receptor beta chains were all read from a single sample in a study of OX40 agonist ivuxolimab in advanced cancers. TCRdb keeps only in-frame clones here, not all; method: immunoSEQ multiplex PCR. The data show tens of thousands of clones, roughly 88% seen once. The specimen was CD4+ or CD8+ T cells sorted from blood, collected in a trial of the OX40 agonist ivuxolimab. These TCRs come from an adult with an advanced solid tumor such as melanoma, head and neck, liver or kidney cancer.

V usage is TRBV5-6 and J usage is TRBJ2-4; D might be TRBD1 or TRBD2, each matching 5 bases. In germline, CDR1 is SGHDT, CDR2 YYEEEE. Deletions cut 4 bases from V and 0 bases from J, with 8 bases between. The CDR3 runs 14 residues. CDR3 DNA sequence: TGTGCCAGCAGCCCGGGACCAGCCAAAAACATTCAGTACTTC. Translation: CASSPGPAKNIQYF. The full variable domain, in which reference TRBV5-6 and TRBJ2-4 provide the parts outside the CDR3, is DAGVTQSPTHLIKTRGQQVTLRCSPKSGHDTVSWYQQALGQGPQFIFQYYEEEERQRGNFPDRFSGHQFPNYSSELNVNALLLGDSALYLCASSPGPAKNIQYFGAGTRLSVL.

The chain couples TRBV15 to TRBJ2-7; 7 bases agree with TRBD2. CDR1 LNHNV and CDR2 YYDKDF come from the germline V gene (reference sequence). The trim removed 4 bases at V and 3 bases at J, leaving 6 bases unmatched. This CDR3 has 14 residues. The CDR3 nucleotides are TGTGCCACCAGCAAGGGACGCGGGGGCTACGAGCAGTACTTC. Translation gives CATSKGRGGYEQYF. The whole variable domain, filled in from reference TRBV15 and TRBJ2-7, reads DAMVIQNPRYQVTQFGKPVTLSCSQTLNHNVMYWYQQKSSQAPKLLFHYYDKDFNNEADTPDNFQSRRPNTSFCFLDIRSPGLGDTAMYLCATSKGRGGYEQYFGPGTRLTVT.

This clone was picked up one time. The chain has TRBV30 and TRBJ2-7, with D unclear. The germline V gene encodes CDR1 GTSNPN and CDR2 SVGIG (reference sequence). V was shortened by 1 base and J by 2 bases, with 12 bases between the two germline ends. The CDR3 covers 14 residues. For the CDR3, the DNA is TGTGCCTGGAGTGACTCCGTAACGGCCTACGAGCAGTACTTC. This sequence encodes CAWSDSVTAYEQYF.

The chain uses TRBV7-6 and TRBJ2-6, with D unresolved. This CDR3 spans 18 amino acids. Deletions cut 1 base from V and 0 bases from J, with 13 bases between. Germline V gene data show CDR1 as SGHVS and CDR2 as FNYEAQ. The CDR3 coding sequence is TGTGCCAGCAGCTTAGGAACAGCCCCAAGCTCTGGGGCCAACGTCCTGACTTTC. Translated: CASSLGTAPSSGANVLTF. The entire variable domain, with the rest obtained from reference TRBV7-6 and TRBJ2-6, is as follows: GAGVSQSPRYKVTKRGQDVALRCDPISGHVSLYWYRQALGQGPEFLTYFNYEAQQDKSGLPNDRFSAERPEGSISTLTIQRTEQRDSAMYRCASSLGTAPSSGANVLTFGAGSRLTVL.

The chain couples TRBV5-1 to TRBJ1-1; D is possibly TRBD1 (5 bases). The CDR3 is 14 amino acids. Trimming removed 1 base from V and 1 base from J, with 8 bases in between. Looked up from germline, CDR1 is SGHRS and CDR2 is YFSETQ. The CDR3 is CASSLNGANTEAFF. The CDR3 DNA reads TGCGCCAGCAGCTTGAATGGGGCGAACACTGAAGCTTTCTTT.

The chain uses TRBV6-5 and TRBJ2-7; maybe TRBD2 (5 bases). This CDR3 is 14 amino acids long. Trimming stripped 6 bases from V and 0 bases from J, with 12 bases between. Germline V gives CDR1 MNHEY, CDR2 SVGAGI. The DNA for the CDR3 is TGTGCCAGCAGCCGGGGTTTTGACTCCTACGAGCAGTACTTC. Translation: CASSRGFDSYEQYF.

In DNA, the CDR3 is TGCGCCAGCAGCCAAGGTTATTCCGGAAACACCATATATTTT. Translated: CASSQGYSGNTIYF. The rearrangement links TRBV4-1 to TRBJ1-3; D gene uncertain. CDR1 is MGHRA, CDR2 YSYEKL, per germline. V was clipped by 1 base and J by 4 bases, with 8 bases between them. The CDR3 has 14 amino acids.

The rearrangement uses TRBV11-1 and TRBJ2-7; 9 positions agree with TRBD1. Losses at the gene ends were 5 bases for V and 4 bases for J; bases not matched to a gene: 9. The CDR3 extends over 15 amino acids. Germline loops: CDR1 SGHAT, CDR2 FQDESV (reference sequence). The CDR3 region has the DNA TGTGCCAGCAGCCCGGAGCCGGGACAGGGTTACGAGCAGTACTTC. Protein: CASSPEPGQGYEQYF.

This sequence joins TRBV7-9 and TRBJ1-2; TRBD1 agrees at 8 bases. V shed 4 bases, J shed 4 bases, and the junction held 5 bases outside the gene matches. Germline V gene lookup returns CDR1 SEHNR and CDR2 FQNEAQ (reference sequence). This CDR3 contains 14 residues. CDR3 sequence reads: CASSSTGQVYGYTF. Written as DNA, the CDR3 is TGTGCCAGCAGCTCGACGGGACAGGTCTATGGCTACACCTTC.

The V call is TRBV10-3, the J call TRBJ2-3, with 16 nucleotides matching TRBD2. Germline V lookup: CDR1 ENHRY, CDR2 SYGVKD. This CDR3 has 18 amino acids. With 6 bases clipped from V and 1 base from J, the junction kept 7 bases outside the gene matches. CDR3 amino acids: CAISPGTSGREGTDTQYF. CDR3 sequence (DNA): TGTGCCATCAGCCCAGGGACTAGCGGGAGGGAAGGCACAGATACGCAGTATTTT.

This clone was detected once. CDR3 in amino acids: CASSLSRDPDREQFF. CDR3 coding DNA: TGTGCCAGCAGCTTGAGCCGGGACCCCGATAGGGAGCAGTTCTTC. This sequence joins TRBV7-8 and TRBJ2-1, with D possibly called TRBD1 or TRBD2 (5 bases each). This CDR3 has 15 amino acids. Germline CDR1 SGHVS, CDR2 FQNEAQ. With 3 bases removed from V and 10 bases from J, the gap between germline ends came to 19 bases.

This clone showed up just a few times. This chain links TRBV6-1 with TRBJ1-1; D unclear. The CDR3 loop spans 13 amino acids. The V gene lost 3 bases and the J gene lost 0 bases, with 5 bases spanning the gap. Germline V gene data show CDR1 as MNHNS and CDR2 as SASEGT. For the CDR3, the DNA is TGTGCCAGCAGTGAGTCTATGAACACTGAAGCTTTCTTT. It is translated as CASSESMNTEAFF.